The present entry profiles one T cell receptor beta chain with its context. The data were obtained in a study of control samples from healthy donors and cancer patients. The data were produced by immunoSEQ multiplex PCR, yet TCRdb's version contains in-frame clones alone and is incomplete. The table records tens of thousands of clones, about 85% of them present only once. Deletions cut 7 bases from V and 0 bases from J, with 12 bases between. The CDR3 sequence is 15 residues long. Germline V CDR1 and CDR2: MGHRA, YSYEKL. This receptor was taken from a woman between 65 and 79 years old in good health. The sequencing sample was made of blood. The V and J genes are TRBV4-1 and TRBJ1-4, with unresolved D. The DNA of the CDR3 is TGCGCCAGCAAAGCCAGCGAGGCAACTAATGAAAAACTGTTTTTT. It is translated as CASKASEATNEKLFF.